Below are 27 T cell receptor beta chains sequenced from a single sample in a study of identical twins. TCRdb reprocessed the 5' RACE reads via MiXCR and lists one record per CDR3 protein. The sample includes approximately 890,000 distinct CDR3 sequences, roughly an eighth seen only once; the top ten take roughly 1.5%. This sample was shared with a second study, whose subject was yellow fever vaccine responses in identical twins.

Sequenced input: PBMCs. The origin of the receptors is a young woman in good health.

This clonotype was seen more than once but under ten times. V usage is TRBV28 and J usage is TRBJ2-1, with TRBD2 matching 10 bases. V shed 6 bases, J shed 6 bases, and the junction held 14 bases outside the gene matches. CDR3 length equals 17 residues. CDR1 is MDHEN, CDR2 SYDVKM, per germline. The CDR3 DNA sequence: TGTGCCAGCAGCTTACCCCCTCTAGCGGGAGCCTTCAATGAGCAGTTCTTC. Its protein product is CASSLPPLAGAFNEQFF.

This clonotype came up a few times. V is TRBV29-1 and J is TRBJ2-2; possible D gene TRBD2, 5 bases. Trimming shortened V by 5 bases and J by 6 bases, and 7 bases separated the two germline ends. The CDR3 runs 11 residues. The germline V gene encodes CDR1 SQVTM and CDR2 ANQGSEA. The CDR3 here is CSVTGAGELFF. The CDR3 nucleotides are TGCAGCGTTACCGGGGCCGGGGAGCTGTTTTTT.

This clonotype was seen repeatedly, ten times or more. The chain couples TRBV12-3 or TRBV12-4 to TRBJ2-2; 8 bases align to TRBD1. V trimming: 1 base; J trimming: 3 bases; junction bases outside the gene matches: 4. This CDR3 has 16 residues. The CDR3 is CASSLGGTGYTGELFF. Written as DNA, the CDR3 is TGTGCCAGCAGTTTAGGGGGGACAGGATACACCGGGGAGCTGTTTTTT.

This clonotype was counted only a few times. This chain joins TRBV9 and TRBJ2-5; unclear D gene. Germline V gene lookup returns CDR1 SGDLS and CDR2 YYNGEE. The CDR3 sequence is 14 residues long. V lost 4 bases, J lost 2 bases, and 12 bases lay in between. CDR3 sequence reads: CASSPPAVQETQYF. In DNA, the CDR3 is TGTGCCAGCAGCCCTCCCGCGGTTCAAGAGACCCAGTACTTC.

The CDR3 DNA reads TGTGCCAGCAGCCAAGGGACCGGGGGATCTGGGGCCAACGTCCTGACTTTC. This codes for CASSQGTGGSGANVLTF. V usage is TRBV3-1 and J usage is TRBJ2-6; weak D call: TRBD2 (6 bases). V shed 1 base and J shed 1 base, with 11 bases lying between them. The germline V gene has CDR1 LGHDT and CDR2 YNNKEL (reference sequence). The CDR3 is 17 amino acids.

This clonotype was counted at least ten times. CDR3 sequence reads: CATGTEASYNEQFF. CDR3 coding DNA: TGTGCCACCGGGACAGAGGCATCCTACAATGAGCAGTTCTTC. The chain links TRBV7-9 to TRBJ2-1, with 7 bases lining up with TRBD1. Unmatched junction bases numbered 7, after V lost 10 bases and J lost 1 base. This CDR3 region has 14 residues. The germline V gene has CDR1 SEHNR and CDR2 FQNEAQ (reference sequence).

The chain combines TRBV20-1 with TRBJ2-7; D might be TRBD2 (6 bases). The CDR3 has 15 amino acids. From germline, CDR1 is DFQATT and CDR2 SNEGSKA (reference sequence). V was clipped by 1 base and J by 1 base, with 14 bases between them. The CDR3 here is CSARVGGSGSYEQYF. Here the CDR3 DNA reads TGCAGTGCTAGAGTGGGTGGGAGCGGGTCCTACGAGCAGTACTTC.

V usage is TRBV6-1 and J usage is TRBJ2-1; D call uncertain. Germline assignment: CDR1 MNHNS and CDR2 SASEGT. The CDR3 has 18 amino acids. Trimming shortened V by 0 bases and J by 0 bases, and 15 bases separated the two germline ends. CDR3 protein: CASSEAFYRLSSYNEQFF. DNA for the CDR3: TGTGCCAGCAGTGAAGCCTTTTACCGGTTGAGCTCCTACAATGAGCAGTTCTTC.

This clonotype was seen many times. CDR3 DNA sequence: TGCGCCAGCAGCTTGCCGAGTAGCCGAAATGAGCAGTTCTTC. Its protein product is CASSLPSSRNEQFF. The V gene is TRBV5-1, the J gene TRBJ2-1, with no clear D. Trimming left V 1 base short and J 7 bases short, with 12 bases between. CDR3 length: 14 residues. CDR1 SGHRS and CDR2 YFSETQ come from the germline V gene.

CDR3 sequence: CASTSTTSGRSSYEQYF. CDR3 bases: TGTGCCAGCACTTCCACTACTAGCGGGCGAAGCTCCTACGAGCAGTACTTC. The chain has TRBV12-3 or TRBV12-4 and TRBJ2-7, with 9 positions matching TRBD2. Trimming at V came to 7 bases and at J to 0 bases, leaving 13 bases not matched to a gene. The CDR3 runs 17 residues.

This clonotype showed up many times. The genes are TRBV5-1 and TRBJ2-1; 8 nucleotides line up with TRBD1. The CDR3 has 14 amino acids. Unmatched junction bases numbered 4, after V lost 4 bases and J lost 4 bases. Germline loops: CDR1 SGHRS, CDR2 YFSETQ. The CDR3 protein is CASSPGQVYNEQFF. The CDR3, as DNA: TGCGCCAGCAGCCCGGGACAGGTGTACAATGAGCAGTTCTTC.

This chain links TRBV11-2 with TRBJ1-6, with a weak D call TRBD1 (5 bases). The CDR3 has 13 residues. In germline, CDR1 is SGHAT, CDR2 FQNNGV. The germline V and J ends were trimmed by 5 bases and 10 bases, with 12 bases remaining between them. The CDR3 reads CASSVQVRSPLHF. The CDR3 nucleotides read TGTGCCAGCAGCGTACAGGTTAGGTCACCCCTCCACTTT.

This rearrangement joins TRBV11-2 to TRBJ2-7, with 9 bases fitting TRBD1. Germline trimming cut 2 bases from V and 3 bases from J; bases unmatched to any gene: 8. The CDR3 is 16 amino acids. CDR1 and CDR2 (germline): SGHAT, FQNNGV. The chain's CDR3 is CASSLPGTGRNYEQYV. CDR3 nucleotide sequence: TGTGCCAGCAGCTTACCAGGGACAGGGAGGAACTACGAGCAGTACGTC.

This chain connects TRBV4-1 to TRBJ1-5, with D possibly matching TRBD1 (5 bases). Germline values: CDR1 MGHRA, CDR2 YSYEKL. The CDR3 covers 15 residues. V lost 1 base to trimming and J lost 6 bases, with 13 bases between them. The CDR3 DNA is TGCGCCAGCAGCCAAGGTCAAGGGGACGGTCAGCCCCAGCATTTT. This gives the protein CASSQGQGDGQPQHF.

This chain joins TRBV7-6 and TRBJ2-1; D is perhaps TRBD1 (6 bases). The CDR3 extends over 13 amino acids. V was trimmed by 5 bases and J by 7 bases, leaving 12 bases between them. Per the germline V gene, CDR1 is SGHVS and CDR2 is FNYEAQ. The CDR3 reads CASSPRGRNEQFF. The CDR3 DNA sequence: TGTGCCAGCAGCCCTAGGGGGAGAAATGAGCAGTTCTTC.

A few counts support this clonotype. V is TRBV7-9 and J is TRBJ2-6, with 8 bases fitting TRBD1. The CDR3 is made up of 13 amino acids. Germline V CDR1 and CDR2: SEHNR, FQNEAQ (reference sequence). The trim removed 8 bases at V and 3 bases at J, leaving 0 bases unmatched. The CDR3 DNA reads as TGTGCCAGCGGGACAGGTGGGGCCAACGTCCTGACTTTC. Translation: CASGTGGANVLTF.

This clonotype came up a few times. The rearrangement links TRBV12-3 or TRBV12-4 to TRBJ2-7; D is possibly TRBD1 (5 bases). V was clipped by 6 bases and J by 3 bases, with 9 bases between them. The CDR3 has 12 amino acids. CDR3 in amino acids: CASRRQLYEQYF. CDR3 nucleotides: TGTGCCAGCAGGAGACAGCTCTACGAGCAGTACTTC.

V gene TRBV27 combines with J gene TRBJ2-7; 11 bases map to TRBD2. With 5 bases clipped from V and 1 base from J, the junction kept 7 bases outside the gene matches. Germline V gene data show CDR1 as MNHEY and CDR2 as SMNVEV (reference sequence). CDR3 length equals 16 residues. The CDR3 protein is CASSITSGSYSYEQYF. CDR3 nucleotide sequence: TGTGCCAGCAGTATAACTAGCGGGAGCTATTCCTACGAGCAGTACTTC.

The chain is built from TRBV10-2 and TRBJ1-6, with D perhaps matching TRBD1 (5 bases). CDR3 length: 12 residues. V lost 3 bases to trimming and J lost 11 bases, with 8 bases between them. Germline V CDR1 and CDR2: WSHSY, SAAADI. CDR3 loop: CASSDRVTPLHF. For the CDR3, the DNA is TGCGCCAGCAGTGACAGGGTGACACCCCTCCACTTT.

This clonotype has only a few counts. V and J are TRBV12-3 or TRBV12-4 and TRBJ2-2, with D possibly TRBD2 on 5 matching bases. Trimming pared 3 bases from V and 2 bases from J, leaving 10 bases between. This CDR3 contains 15 residues. The CDR3 loop is CASSFRRANTGELFF. In DNA, the CDR3 is TGTGCCAGCAGTTTCCGGCGGGCTAACACCGGGGAGCTGTTTTTT.

A few counts support this clonotype. The chain has TRBV18 and TRBJ2-3; TRBD2 agrees at 10 bases. The CDR3 sequence is 15 residues long. V trimming: 0 bases; J trimming: 6 bases; junction bases outside the gene matches: 3. CDR1 and CDR2 from the germline V gene are KGHSH and LQKENI. The CDR3 loop reads CASSPPSGRFDTQYF. The CDR3 DNA follows: TGTGCCAGCTCACCACCTAGCGGGAGGTTCGATACGCAGTATTTT.

The rearrangement links TRBV4-2 to TRBJ2-6; a possible D gene is TRBD2 (5 bases). This CDR3 contains 19 residues. V was cut by 1 base and J by 0 bases, with 16 bases left in between. CDR1 and CDR2 from the germline V gene are LGHNA and YNFKEQ. The CDR3 is CASSQGPYRGNSGANVLTF. CDR3 nucleotides: TGTGCCAGCAGCCAAGGGCCCTACCGGGGAAACTCTGGGGCCAACGTCCTGACTTTC.

This clonotype was observed a few times. The V call is TRBV28, the J call TRBJ1-1; no clear D gene. The CDR3 loop spans 13 amino acids. Germline CDR1 reads MDHEN; CDR2 reads SYDVKM. V lost 7 bases and J lost 0, with 9 bases in between. CDR3: CASIDGMNTEAFF. DNA of the CDR3: TGTGCCAGCATTGACGGGATGAACACTGAAGCTTTCTTT.

The chain has TRBV2 and TRBJ2-5; 7 bases are a match to TRBD1. The CDR3 is made up of 16 amino acids. Germline CDR1 and CDR2: SNHLY and FYNNEI. Trimming removed 6 bases from V and 5 bases from J; junction bases left unmatched: 15. CDR3 in amino acids: CASSHPSTGDGETQYF. CDR3 coding DNA: TGTGCCAGCAGCCACCCCTCCACAGGGGACGGGGAGACCCAGTACTTC.

The CDR3 reads CASSEVLRNYGYTF. The CDR3, as DNA: TGTGCCAGCAGTGAAGTTCTACGGAACTATGGCTACACCTTC. V usage is TRBV2 and J usage is TRBJ1-2; D ambiguous. The V and J ends lost 1 base and 2 bases respectively, with 8 bases between them. The germline gives CDR1 SNHLY, CDR2 FYNNEI. This CDR3 contains 14 residues. Full variable domain (missing parts from reference TRBV2 and TRBJ1-2): EPEVTQTPSHQVTQMGQEVILRCVPISNHLYFYWYRQILGQKVEFLVSFYNNEISEKSEIFDDQFSVERPDGSNFTLKIRSTKLEDSAMYFCASSEVLRNYGYTFGSGTRLTVV.

V gene TRBV7-9 combines with J gene TRBJ2-7; possible D gene TRBD2, 5 bases. Germline CDR1 is SEHNR and CDR2 is FQNEAQ (reference sequence). The CDR3 consists of 15 residues. V gave up 5 bases and J gave up 2 bases, with 16 bases separating them. Here the CDR3 reads CASSPGGRVTYEQYF. The CDR3 nucleotides read TGTGCCAGCAGCCCTGGTGGGCGGGTAACCTACGAGCAGTACTTC.

V usage is TRBV25-1 and J usage is TRBJ2-1; 13 bases fit TRBD2. V dropped 2 bases and J dropped 4; count of bases not matched to a gene: 2. Germline values: CDR1 MGHDK, CDR2 SYGVNS. The CDR3 extends over 16 amino acids. The CDR3 spells CASSELGLAGYNEQFF. In DNA, the CDR3 is TGTGCCAGCAGTGAACTGGGACTAGCGGGGTACAATGAGCAGTTCTTC.